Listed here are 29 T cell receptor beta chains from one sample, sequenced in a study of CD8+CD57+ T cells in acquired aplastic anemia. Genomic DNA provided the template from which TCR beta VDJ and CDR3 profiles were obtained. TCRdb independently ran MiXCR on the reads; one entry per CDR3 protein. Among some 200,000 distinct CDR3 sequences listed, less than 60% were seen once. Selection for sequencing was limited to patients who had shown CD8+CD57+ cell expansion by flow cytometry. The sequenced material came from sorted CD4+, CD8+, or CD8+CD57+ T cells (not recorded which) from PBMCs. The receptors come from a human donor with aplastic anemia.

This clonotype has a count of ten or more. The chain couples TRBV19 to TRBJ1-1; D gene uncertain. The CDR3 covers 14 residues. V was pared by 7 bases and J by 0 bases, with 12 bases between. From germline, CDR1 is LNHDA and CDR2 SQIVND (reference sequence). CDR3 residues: CASTQGGMNTEAFF. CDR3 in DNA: TGTGCCAGTACCCAAGGAGGGATGAACACTGAAGCTTTCTTT.

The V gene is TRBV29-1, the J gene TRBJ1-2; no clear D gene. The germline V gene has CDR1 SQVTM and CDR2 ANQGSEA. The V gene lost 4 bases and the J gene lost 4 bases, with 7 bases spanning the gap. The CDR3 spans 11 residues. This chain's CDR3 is CSVVEAYGYTF. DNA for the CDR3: TGCAGCGTTGTCGAGGCCTATGGCTACACCTTC.

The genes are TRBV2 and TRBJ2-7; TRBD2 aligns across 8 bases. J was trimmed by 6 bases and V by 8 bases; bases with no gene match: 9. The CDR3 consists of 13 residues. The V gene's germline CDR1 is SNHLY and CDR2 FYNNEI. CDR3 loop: CASQEREKAEQYF. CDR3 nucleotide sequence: TGTGCCAGCCAAGAGCGGGAGAAGGCCGAGCAGTACTTC.

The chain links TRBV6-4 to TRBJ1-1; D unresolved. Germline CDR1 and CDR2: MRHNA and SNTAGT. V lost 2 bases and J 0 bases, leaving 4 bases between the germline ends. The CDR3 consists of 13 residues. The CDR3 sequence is CASSDELNTEAFF. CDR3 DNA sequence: TGTGCCAGCAGTGACGAGCTGAACACTGAAGCTTTCTTT.

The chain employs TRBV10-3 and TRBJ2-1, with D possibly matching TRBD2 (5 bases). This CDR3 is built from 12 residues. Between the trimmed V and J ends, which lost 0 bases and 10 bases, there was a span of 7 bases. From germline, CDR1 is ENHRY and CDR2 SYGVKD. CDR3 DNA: TGTGCCATCAGTGAGTCCCGGGGAGAGCAGTTCTTC. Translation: CAISESRGEQFF.

Written as DNA, the CDR3 is TGTGCCAGCAGCAAGGGACCGGAACCTAACTATGGCTACACCTTC. Amino acids: CASSKGPEPNYGYTF. The chain is built from TRBV3-1 and TRBJ1-2; TRBD1 might be the D (5 bases). Germline V lookup: CDR1 LGHDT, CDR2 YNNKEL (reference sequence). The length of the CDR3 is 15 residues. Trimming cost V 5 bases and J 0 bases, with 13 bases left between them.

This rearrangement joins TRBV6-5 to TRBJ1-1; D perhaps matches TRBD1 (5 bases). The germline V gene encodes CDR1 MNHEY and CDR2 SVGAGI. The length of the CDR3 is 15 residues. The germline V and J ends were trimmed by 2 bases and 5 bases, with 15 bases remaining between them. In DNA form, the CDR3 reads TGTGCCAGCAGTTACAGTGCAGGGAGAGGAACTGAAGCTTTCTTT. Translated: CASSYSAGRGTEAFF.

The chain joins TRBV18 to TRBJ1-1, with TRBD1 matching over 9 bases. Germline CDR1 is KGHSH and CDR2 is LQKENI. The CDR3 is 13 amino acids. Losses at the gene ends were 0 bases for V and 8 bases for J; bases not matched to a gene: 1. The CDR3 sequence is CASSPPGTGEAFF. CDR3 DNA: TGTGCCAGCTCACCACCGGGGACAGGGGAAGCTTTCTTT.

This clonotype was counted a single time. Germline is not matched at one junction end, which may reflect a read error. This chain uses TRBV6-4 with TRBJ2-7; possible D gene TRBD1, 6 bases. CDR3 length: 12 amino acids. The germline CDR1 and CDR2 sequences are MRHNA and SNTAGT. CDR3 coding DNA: TGTGCCAGCTGTGACAGGTTCGACGAGCAGTACTTC. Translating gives CASCDRFDEQYF.

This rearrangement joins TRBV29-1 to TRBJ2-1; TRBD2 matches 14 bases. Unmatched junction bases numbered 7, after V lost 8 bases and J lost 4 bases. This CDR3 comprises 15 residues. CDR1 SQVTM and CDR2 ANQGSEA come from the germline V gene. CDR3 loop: CSYSGTSGSYNEQFF. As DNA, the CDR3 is TGCAGCTACTCCGGGACTAGCGGGAGTTACAATGAGCAGTTCTTC.

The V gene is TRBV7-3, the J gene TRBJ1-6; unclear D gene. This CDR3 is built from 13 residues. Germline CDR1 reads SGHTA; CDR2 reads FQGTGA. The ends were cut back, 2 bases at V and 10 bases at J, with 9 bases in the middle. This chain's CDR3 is CASSLSGYSPLHF. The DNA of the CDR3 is TGTGCCAGCAGCTTATCGGGGTACTCACCCCTCCACTTT.

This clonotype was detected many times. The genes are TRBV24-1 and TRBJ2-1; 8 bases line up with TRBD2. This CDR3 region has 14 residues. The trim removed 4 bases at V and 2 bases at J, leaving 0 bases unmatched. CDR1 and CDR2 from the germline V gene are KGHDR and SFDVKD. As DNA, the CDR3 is TGTGCCACCAGTGAAGCGGGAGCCTACAATGAGCAGTTCTTC. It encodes CATSEAGAYNEQFF.

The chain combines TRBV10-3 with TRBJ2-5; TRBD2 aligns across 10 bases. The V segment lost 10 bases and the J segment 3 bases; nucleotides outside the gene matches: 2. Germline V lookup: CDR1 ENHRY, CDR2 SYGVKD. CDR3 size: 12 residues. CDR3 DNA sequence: TGTGCCACAAGCGGGGGGGAAGAGACCCAGTACTTC. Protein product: CATSGGEETQYF.

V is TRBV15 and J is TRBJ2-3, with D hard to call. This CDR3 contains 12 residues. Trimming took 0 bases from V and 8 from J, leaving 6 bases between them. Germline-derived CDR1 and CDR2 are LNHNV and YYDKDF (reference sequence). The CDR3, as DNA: TGTGCCACCAGCAGAGATCTTCCTACGCAGTATTTT. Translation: CATSRDLPTQYF.

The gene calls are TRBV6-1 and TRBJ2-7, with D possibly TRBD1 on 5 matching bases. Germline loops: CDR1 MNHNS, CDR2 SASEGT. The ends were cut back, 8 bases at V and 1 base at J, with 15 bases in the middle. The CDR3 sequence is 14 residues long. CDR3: CASGPLGASYEQYF. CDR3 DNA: TGTGCCAGCGGACCCCTAGGGGCGTCCTACGAGCAGTACTTC.

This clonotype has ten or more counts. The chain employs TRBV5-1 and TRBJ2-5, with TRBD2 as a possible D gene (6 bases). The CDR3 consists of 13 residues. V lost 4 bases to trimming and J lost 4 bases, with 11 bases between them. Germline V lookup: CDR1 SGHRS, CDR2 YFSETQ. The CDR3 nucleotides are TGCGCCAGCAGCGTCCGGGGGACAGAGACCCAGTACTTC. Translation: CASSVRGTETQYF.

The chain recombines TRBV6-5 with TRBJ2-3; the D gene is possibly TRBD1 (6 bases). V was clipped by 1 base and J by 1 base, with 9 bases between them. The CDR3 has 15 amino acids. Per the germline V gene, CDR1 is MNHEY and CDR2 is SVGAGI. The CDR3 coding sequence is TGTGCCAGCAGTTACTTAAGACAGGGCACAGATACGCAGTATTTT. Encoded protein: CASSYLRQGTDTQYF.

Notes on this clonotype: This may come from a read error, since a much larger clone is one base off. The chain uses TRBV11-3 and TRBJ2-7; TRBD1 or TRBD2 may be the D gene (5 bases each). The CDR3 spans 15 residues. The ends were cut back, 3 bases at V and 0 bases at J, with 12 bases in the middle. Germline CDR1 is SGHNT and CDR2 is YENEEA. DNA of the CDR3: TGTGCCAGCAGCTTCCGGGACGGGGTCTCCTACGAGCAGTACTTC. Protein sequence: CASSFRDGVSYEQYF.

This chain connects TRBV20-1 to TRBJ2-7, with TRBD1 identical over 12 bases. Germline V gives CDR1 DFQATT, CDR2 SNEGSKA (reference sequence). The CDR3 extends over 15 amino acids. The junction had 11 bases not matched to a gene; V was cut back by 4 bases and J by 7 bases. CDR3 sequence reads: CSATTPGQGAGEQYF. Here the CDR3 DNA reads TGCAGTGCTACAACTCCGGGACAGGGGGCGGGGGAGCAGTACTTC.

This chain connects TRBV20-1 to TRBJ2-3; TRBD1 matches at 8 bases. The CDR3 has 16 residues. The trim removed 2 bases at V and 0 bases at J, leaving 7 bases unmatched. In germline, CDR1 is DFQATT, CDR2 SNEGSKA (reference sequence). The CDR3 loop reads CSARSVTGDSTDTQYF. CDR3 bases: TGCAGTGCTAGAAGCGTGACAGGGGATAGCACAGATACGCAGTATTTT.

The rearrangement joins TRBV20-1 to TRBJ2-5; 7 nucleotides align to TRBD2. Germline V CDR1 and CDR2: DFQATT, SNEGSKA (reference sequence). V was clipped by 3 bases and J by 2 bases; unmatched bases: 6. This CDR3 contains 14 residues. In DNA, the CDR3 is TGCAGTGCTAGCGGGGCGGGGGATCAAGAGACCCAGTACTTC. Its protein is CSASGAGDQETQYF.

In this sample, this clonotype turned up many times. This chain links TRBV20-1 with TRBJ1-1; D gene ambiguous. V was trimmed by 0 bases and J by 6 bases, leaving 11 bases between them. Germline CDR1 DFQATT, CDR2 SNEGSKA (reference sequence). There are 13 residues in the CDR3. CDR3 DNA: TGCAGTGCTAGAGATGCAGTGGTCTCTGAAGCTTTCTTT. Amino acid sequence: CSARDAVVSEAFF.

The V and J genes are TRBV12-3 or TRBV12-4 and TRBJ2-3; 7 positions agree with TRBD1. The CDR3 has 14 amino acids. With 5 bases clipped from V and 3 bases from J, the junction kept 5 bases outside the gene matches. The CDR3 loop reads CASSPDRETDTQYF. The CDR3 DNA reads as TGTGCCAGCAGTCCCGACAGGGAGACAGATACGCAGTATTTT.

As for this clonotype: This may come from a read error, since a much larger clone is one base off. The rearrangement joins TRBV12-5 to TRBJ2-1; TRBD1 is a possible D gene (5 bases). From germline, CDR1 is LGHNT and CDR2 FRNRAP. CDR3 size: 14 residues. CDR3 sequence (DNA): TGTGCTAATGGTTCCGGGCAGGGCTACAATGAGCAGTTCTTC. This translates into CANGSGQGYNEQFF. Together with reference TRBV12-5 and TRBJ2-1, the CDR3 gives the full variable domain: DARVTQTPRHKVTEMGQEVTMRCQPILGHNTVFWYRQTMMQGLELLAYFRNRAPLDDSGMPKDRFSAEMPDATLATLKIQPSEPRDSAVYFCANGSGQGYNEQFFGPGTRLTVL.

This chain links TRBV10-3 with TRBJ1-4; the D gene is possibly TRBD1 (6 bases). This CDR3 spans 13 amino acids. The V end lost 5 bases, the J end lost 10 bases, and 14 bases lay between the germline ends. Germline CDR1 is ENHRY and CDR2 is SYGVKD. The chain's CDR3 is CAISKDLGGKLFF. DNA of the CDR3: TGTGCCATCAGTAAGGACCTAGGGGGAAAACTGTTTTTT.

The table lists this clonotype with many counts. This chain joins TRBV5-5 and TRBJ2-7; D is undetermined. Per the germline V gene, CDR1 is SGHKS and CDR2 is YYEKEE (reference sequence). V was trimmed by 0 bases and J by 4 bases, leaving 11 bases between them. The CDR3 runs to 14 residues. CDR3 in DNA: TGTGCCAGCAGCTTGGTTAGAAAGCTTTACGAGCAGTACTTC. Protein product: CASSLVRKLYEQYF.

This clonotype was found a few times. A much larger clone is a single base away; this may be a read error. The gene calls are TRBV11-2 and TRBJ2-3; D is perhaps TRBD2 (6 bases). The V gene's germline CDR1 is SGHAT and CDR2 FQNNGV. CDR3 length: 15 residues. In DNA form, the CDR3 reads TGTGCCAGCAGCCCGGCGGGGAGGCTCACAGGTACGCAGTATTTT. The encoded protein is CASSPAGRLTGTQYF.

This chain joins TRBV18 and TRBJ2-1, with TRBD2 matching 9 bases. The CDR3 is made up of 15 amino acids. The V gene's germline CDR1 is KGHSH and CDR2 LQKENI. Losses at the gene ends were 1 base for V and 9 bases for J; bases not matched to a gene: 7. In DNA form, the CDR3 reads TGTGCCAGCTCACCACTACGCGGGGGGGCCGTTGAGCAGTTCTTC. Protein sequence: CASSPLRGGAVEQFF.

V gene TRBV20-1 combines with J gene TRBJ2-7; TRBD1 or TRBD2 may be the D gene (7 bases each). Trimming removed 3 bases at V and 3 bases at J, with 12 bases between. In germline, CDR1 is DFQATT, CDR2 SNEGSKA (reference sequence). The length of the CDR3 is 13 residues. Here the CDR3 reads CSASPGGDYEQYF. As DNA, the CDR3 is TGCAGTGCTAGTCCAGGGGGGGACTACGAGCAGTACTTC.